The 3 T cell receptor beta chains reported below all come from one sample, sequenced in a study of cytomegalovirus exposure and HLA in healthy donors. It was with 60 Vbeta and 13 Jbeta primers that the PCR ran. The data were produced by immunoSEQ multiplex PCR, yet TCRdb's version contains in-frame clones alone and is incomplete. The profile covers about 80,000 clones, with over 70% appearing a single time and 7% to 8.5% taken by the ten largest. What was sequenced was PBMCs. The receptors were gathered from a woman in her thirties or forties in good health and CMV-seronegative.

The CDR3 coding sequence is TGTGCCAGCAGCTTAGTCAGAGGGAACATCTACACCTTC. It is translated as CASSLVRGNIYTF. This sequence joins TRBV7-9 and TRBJ1-2, with D unresolved. The CDR3 covers 13 residues. V lost 1 base and J lost 10, with 13 bases in between. Germline-derived CDR1 and CDR2 are SEHNR and FQNEAQ (reference sequence).

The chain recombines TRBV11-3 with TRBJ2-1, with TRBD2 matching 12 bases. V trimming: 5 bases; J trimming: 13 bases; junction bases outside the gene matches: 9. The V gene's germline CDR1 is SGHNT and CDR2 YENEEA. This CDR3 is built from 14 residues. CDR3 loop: CASSPTWTSGTQFF. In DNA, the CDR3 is TGTGCCAGCAGCCCTACCTGGACTAGCGGGACACAGTTCTTC.

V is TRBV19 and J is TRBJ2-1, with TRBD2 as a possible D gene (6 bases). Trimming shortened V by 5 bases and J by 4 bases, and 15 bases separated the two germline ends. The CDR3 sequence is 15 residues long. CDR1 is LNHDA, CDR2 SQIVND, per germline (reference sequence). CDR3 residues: CASSAEGSTYNEQFF. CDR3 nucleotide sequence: TGTGCCAGTAGTGCGGAGGGCAGTACTTACAATGAGCAGTTCTTC.